This T cell receptor (beta chain) originates from a study of esophageal squamous cell carcinoma under preoperative chemotherapy. Study overall: Samples included peripheral blood T cells as well as tumor-infiltrating lymphocytes.

The study, taken as a whole, reports: Chemotherapy was followed by significantly higher TCR diversity in peripheral T cells only, not tumor-infiltrating lymphocytes. Peripheral T cells migrating into the tumor appeared to partly supply post-treatment tumor-infiltrating lymphocytes.

Each CDR3 protein gets one entry after TCRdb re-called the PCR reads with MiXCR. The top ten clones hold about 29% of a sample with under 14,000 distinct CDR3 sequences, roughly 60% of them seen once. A note on this clonotype: Its antigen is as yet unknown.

Time point in this sample: after preoperative PTX-NDP chemotherapy. Before surgery, patients were given preoperative paclitaxel-nedaplatin chemotherapy. Collection of the sample occurred from a patient given preoperative chemotherapy. The TCR was taken from a human donor with esophageal squamous cell carcinoma. The donor label of this sample is uncertain.

DNA of the CDR3: TGTGCCAGCAGTGTAGAACTAGCGTCCCCAGATACGCAGTATTTT. Protein sequence: CASSVELASPDTQYF. The chain joins TRBV6-1 to TRBJ2-3, with 7 nucleotides matching TRBD2. The V gene end was trimmed by 4 bases and the J gene end by 4 bases; junction bases not matched to a gene: 8. CDR3 size: 15 residues. Germline CDR1 and CDR2: MNHNS and SASEGT.